These T cell receptor beta chains were read from a single sample in a study of OX40 agonist ivuxolimab in advanced cancers. Here immunoSEQ multiplex PCR was the method, and the copy in TCRdb shows in-frame clones only, minus some. The sample carries 45,000 to 75,000 clones, 70% to 85% recorded once. This specimen was CD4+ or CD8+ T cells sorted from blood, taken in a trial of the OX40 agonist ivuxolimab. The source of these receptors is an adult with an advanced solid tumor such as melanoma, head and neck, liver or kidney cancer. Each CDR3 is given with its conserved first and last residue. D genes are given only for firm matches. Where a row states a size, it is once, few, many or the class of an expanded clone; other rows omit it.

clone_size	d_call	v_call	j_call	cdr3_nt	cdr3_aa
-	-	TRBV11-3	TRBJ1-1	TGTGCCAGCAGCTTAGAGGACGGAACTGAAGCTTTCTTT	CASSLEDGTEAFF
-	TRBD2	TRBV27	TRBJ2-1	TGTGCCAGCAGTTCTGCAGCGGGGGGAGATTACAATGAGCAGTTCTTC	CASSSAAGGDYNEQFF
few	-	TRBV6-5	TRBJ1-2	TGTGCCAGCAGCATACAGAGGGCCTATGGCTACACCTTC	CASSIQRAYGYTF
-	TRBD2	TRBV11-1	TRBJ2-1	TGTGCCAGCAGCTTTGGTCTAGCGGCTTACAATGAGCAGTTCTTC	CASSFGLAAYNEQFF
-	-	TRBV13	TRBJ2-5	TGTGCCAGCAGCTTCCAGGGGCTAGAGACCCAGTACTTC	CASSFQGLETQYF
-	TRBD2	TRBV27	TRBJ2-1	TGTGCCAGCAGTCCCTTAGCGGGAGCCCCTTACAATGAGCAGTTCTTC	CASSPLAGAPYNEQFF
-	TRBD2	TRBV19	TRBJ2-7	TGTGCCAGTACCCACGGTTCTAGCGGGACATACGAGCAGTACTTC	CASTHGSSGTYEQYF
-	-	TRBV15	TRBJ2-5	TGTGCCACCAGCAGAGATCGGGGGCCAGAGACCCAGTACTTC	CATSRDRGPETQYF
-	-	TRBV14	TRBJ2-2	TGTGCCAGCAGCCAACGAAGGTCCTTCACCGGGGAGCTGTTTTTT	CASSQRRSFTGELFF
-	-	TRBV6-6	TRBJ2-5	TGTGCCAGCAGCCCACCACGCGGAGAGACCCAGTACTTC	CASSPPRGETQYF
-	-	TRBV9	TRBJ2-5	TGTGCCAGCAGCCGTGGCTGGGAGACCCAGTACTTC	CASSRGWETQYF
-	-	TRBV27	TRBJ2-3	TGTGCCAGCACCGCCTCCAACACAGATACGCAGTATTTT	CASTASNTDTQYF
-	-	TRBV7-9	TRBJ1-2	TGTGCCAGCAGCTTAGGAACAACCTATGGCTACACCTTC	CASSLGTTYGYTF
-	-	TRBV19	TRBJ2-3	TGTGCCACCAGTGAGGGCAGCACAGATACGCAGTATTTT	CATSEGSTDTQYF
-	TRBD1	TRBV11-3	TRBJ2-2	TGTGCCAGCAGCTTCAACAGGGGAACCGGGGAGCTGTTTTTT	CASSFNRGTGELFF
-	TRBD1	TRBV5-6	TRBJ1-6	TGTGCCAGCAGCACAGGGGGTAGAGATTCACCCCTCCACTTT	CASSTGGRDSPLHF
-	-	TRBV29-1	TRBJ2-7	TGCAGCGTTATACAGGGTGGGGGCTACGAGCAGTACTTC	CSVIQGGGYEQYF
-	TRBD1	TRBV9	TRBJ2-7	TGTGCCAGCAGCGTAGGACAGGGGGCTTCGTTCTACGAGCAGTACTTC	CASSVGQGASFYEQYF
-	-	TRBV19	TRBJ2-3	TGTGCCAGTAGTCCCCCCCGCAGAACTAGCACAGATACGCAGTATTTT	CASSPPRRTSTDTQYF
-	-	TRBV5-1	TRBJ1-4	TGCGCCAGCAGTCTCGACGCCCATCAGAATGAAAAACTGTTTTTT	CASSLDAHQNEKLFF
-	TRBD1	TRBV6-6	TRBJ1-1	TGTGCCAGCAGGACAGGGGTCGGATGGGTGAACACTGAAGCTTTCTTT	CASRTGVGWVNTEAFF
-	-	TRBV5-1	TRBJ2-1	TGCGCCAGCAGCTCCGATACCACCAACAATGAGCAGTTCTTC	CASSSDTTNNEQFF
-	-	TRBV10-2	TRBJ1-4	TGCGCCGCCTCAGGTTTATCTTCCCCTCAACTGTTTTTT	CAASGLSSPQLFF
once	TRBD1	TRBV7-9	TRBJ2-7	TGTGCCAGCAGCAAGGACAGGGGCTCCTACGAGCAGTACTTC	CASSKDRGSYEQYF
-	TRBD2	TRBV18	TRBJ2-3	TGTGCCAGCTCACCACCTAGCGGGGAATCCACAGATACGCAGTATTTT	CASSPPSGESTDTQYF
-	-	TRBV11-2	TRBJ1-5	TGTGCCAGCAGCTTAGACCGGGAACAGCCCCAGCATTTT	CASSLDREQPQHF
once	-	TRBV6-4	TRBJ2-1	TGTGCCAGCAGTGACTATTCGAGTGATGAGCAGTTCTTC	CASSDYSSDEQFF
-	TRBD2	TRBV7-2	TRBJ2-1	TGTGCCAGCAGCCGAGCGGGGAAGGATGAGCAGTTCTTC	CASSRAGKDEQFF
-	TRBD1	TRBV30	TRBJ1-2	TGTGCCTCGGGACAGATTAACTATGGCTACACCTTC	CASGQINYGYTF
-	TRBD2	TRBV11-2	TRBJ2-1	TGTGCCAGCAGGTCCCGACTAGCGGTGTACAATGAGCAGTTCTTC	CASRSRLAVYNEQFF
-	-	TRBV11-2	TRBJ1-1	TGTGCCAGCAGGTCGGGTAAAGGCACTGAAGCTTTCTTT	CASRSGKGTEAFF
-	-	TRBV6-1	TRBJ1-3	TGTGCCAGCAGTGAATCCTTGGGGGCATCTGGAAACACCATATATTTT	CASSESLGASGNTIYF
-	-	TRBV6-1	TRBJ2-7	TGTGCCAGCAAAGACAGATACTCCTACGAGCAGTACTTC	CASKDRYSYEQYF
once	-	TRBV7-2	TRBJ2-5	TGTGCCAGCAGCTCGTACAGGACACAAGAGACCCAGTACTTC	CASSSYRTQETQYF
-	-	TRBV2	TRBJ1-1	TGTGCCAGCAGGTCGACAGTGATGAACACTGAAGCTTTCTTT	CASRSTVMNTEAFF
once	-	TRBV11-2	TRBJ1-2	TGTGCCAGCAGCCAATTACAGGGAAGTGGCTACACCTTC	CASSQLQGSGYTF
-	TRBD2	TRBV11-3	TRBJ2-1	TGTGCCAGCAGCCCCCAGGGACTAGCGGGAAGGCATGAGCAGTTCTTC	CASSPQGLAGRHEQFF
-	TRBD1	TRBV27	TRBJ2-7	TGTGCCAGCAGGTTGGACAGGGGGATTCCCACCTACGAGCAGTACTTC	CASRLDRGIPTYEQYF
-	TRBD1	TRBV7-2	TRBJ2-5	TGTGCCAGCAGCTCTCGCCGGGACAGGGGCCGGGAGGGGGCAGAGACCCAGTACTTC	CASSSRRDRGREGAETQYF
-	-	TRBV13	TRBJ1-1	TGTGCCAGCAGCTTCATAGGGGCATCAGCTTTCTTT	CASSFIGASAFF
-	TRBD1	TRBV23-1	TRBJ1-2	TGCGCCAGCAATAGGGACAGAGGAGGCTATGGCTACACCTTC	CASNRDRGGYGYTF
-	TRBD2	TRBV7-2	TRBJ2-5	TGTGCCAGCAGCGTGCCTAGCGGGCAAGAGACCCAGTACTTC	CASSVPSGQETQYF